Listed here are 3 T cell receptor beta chains from one sample, sequenced in a study of regulatory T cells in long-lasting Graves disease. Building the TCR beta libraries relied on iRepertoire HTBI primers, and CDR3 regions underwent Arm-PCR. TCRdb itself ran the multiplex PCR reads through MiXCR, one entry per CDR3 protein. The table includes under 300,000 distinct CDR3 sequences, around 21% detected once. Sample time point: newly diagnosed GD, antithyroid drugs for less than 3 months. From RNA extracted from PBMCs, the TCR library was made. The material was peripheral blood mononuclear cells (PBMCs), obtained at new diagnosis, from a patient treated with antithyroid drugs. These receptors all come from a female donor with Graves disease.

This chain links TRBV5-4 with TRBJ2-1; TRBD1 aligns across 9 bases. The CDR3 loop spans 15 amino acids. J gave up 8 bases and V 5 bases, and 11 bases lay outside the gene matches. Per the germline V gene, CDR1 is SGHNT and CDR2 is YYREEE (reference sequence). The CDR3 sequence is CASSYGQGTSDEQFF. CDR3 nucleotide sequence: TGTGCCAGCAGTTATGGACAGGGGACAAGCGATGAGCAGTTCTTC.

There are many counts of this clonotype. V and J are TRBV12-5 and TRBJ2-5, with 7 positions matching TRBD1. The ends lost 1 base at V and 4 bases at J; junction bases unmatched: 6. Germline V CDR1 and CDR2: LGHNT, FRNRAP. This CDR3 spans 15 amino acids. CDR3 residues: CASGLGEGAGETQYF. Written as DNA, the CDR3 is TGTGCTAGTGGTTTGGGAGAGGGGGCTGGAGAGACCCAGTACTTC.

This clonotype has ten or more counts. V and J are TRBV29-1 and TRBJ2-5, with 8 bases that match TRBD2. Germline V gene sequence: CDR1 SQVTM, CDR2 ANQGSEA. With V trimmed by 3 bases and J by 5 bases, 8 bases remained unmatched. CDR3 size: 14 residues. The CDR3 spells CSVEMVIAGETQYF. CDR3 nucleotide sequence: TGCAGCGTTGAGATGGTAATAGCGGGGGAGACCCAGTACTTC.